This T cell receptor (beta chain) was observed in a study of T cells in Graves' hyperthyroidism and ophthalmopathy. Study information: Any treatment followed the collection of peripheral blood at initial diagnosis.

Calling Graves' hyperthyroidism stable meant ophthalmopathy did not progress within 18 months. Diagnostic decisions used clinical symptoms, serum thyroxine and TRAb, thyroid ultrasound and orbital computed tomography. Ten or more counts support this clonotype. Its antigen is unknown. The study, taken as a whole, reports: Model-based prediction identified ophthalmopathy a median 6.5 months prior to its onset.

TCR beta CDR3 regions were amplified from RNA transcripts. When the TCR CDR3 underwent first-round RT-PCR, the HTBI primer set was used. One entry per CDR3 protein results from TCRdb running MiXCR on the multiplex PCR reads. This sample carries approximately 420,000 distinct CDR3 sequences, about 16% of them seen once, and the ten largest clones take around a third. The sample comprised blood. This TCR was sampled from a woman under 40 with Graves' hyperthyroidism.

CDR3 DNA sequence: TGTGCCACCAGTGATCAGATGGGACAGGTCTCCTACAATGAGCAGTTCTTC. Protein product: CATSDQMGQVSYNEQFF. The chain couples TRBV24-1 to TRBJ2-1; 8 bases match TRBD1. Unmatched junction bases numbered 6, after V lost 3 bases and J lost 0 bases. CDR3 length equals 17 residues. CDR1 and CDR2 from the germline V gene are KGHDR and SFDVKD.